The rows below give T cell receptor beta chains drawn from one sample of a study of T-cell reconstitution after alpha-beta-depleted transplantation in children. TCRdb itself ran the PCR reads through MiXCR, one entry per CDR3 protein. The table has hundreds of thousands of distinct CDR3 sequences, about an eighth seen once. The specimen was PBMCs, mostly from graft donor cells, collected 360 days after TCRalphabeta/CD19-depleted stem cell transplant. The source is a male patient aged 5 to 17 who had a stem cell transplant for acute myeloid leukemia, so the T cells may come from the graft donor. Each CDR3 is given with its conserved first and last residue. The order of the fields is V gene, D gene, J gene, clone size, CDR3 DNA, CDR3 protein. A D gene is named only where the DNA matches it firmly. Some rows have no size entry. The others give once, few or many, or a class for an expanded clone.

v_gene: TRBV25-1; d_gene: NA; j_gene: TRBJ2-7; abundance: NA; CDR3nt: TGTGCCAGCAGTGAATTGGAGGGATTCTACGAGCAGTACTTC; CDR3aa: CASSELEGFYEQYF
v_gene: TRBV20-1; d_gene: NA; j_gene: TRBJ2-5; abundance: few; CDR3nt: TGCAGTGCTAGTCAAGCCAGCGGAAAAGAGACCCAGTACTTC; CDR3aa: CSASQASGKETQYF
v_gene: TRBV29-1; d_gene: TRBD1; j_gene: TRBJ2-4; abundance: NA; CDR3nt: TGCAGCGGCGGACAGGGGTCGAACATTCAGTACTTC; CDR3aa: CSGGQGSNIQYF
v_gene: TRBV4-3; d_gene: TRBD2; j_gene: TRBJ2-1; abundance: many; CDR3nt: TGCGCCAGCAGCCAAGATTTGCCTAGCGGGAGTTGGGATGAGCAGTTCTTC; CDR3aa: CASSQDLPSGSWDEQFF
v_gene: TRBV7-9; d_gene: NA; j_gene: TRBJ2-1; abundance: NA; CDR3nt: TGTGCCAGCAGCACTGTCAGGTCCTACAATGAGCAGTTCTTC; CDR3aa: CASSTVRSYNEQFF
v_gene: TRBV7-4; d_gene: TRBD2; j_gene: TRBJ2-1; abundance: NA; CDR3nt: TGTACCAGCCGCTTGACTAGCGGGAGGGTAATGTACAATGAGCAGTTCTTC; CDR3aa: CTSRLTSGRVMYNEQFF
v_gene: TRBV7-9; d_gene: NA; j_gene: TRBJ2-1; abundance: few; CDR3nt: TGTGCCAGCAGCTTATCGGACCGGAGGGATGAGCAGTTCTTC; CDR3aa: CASSLSDRRDEQFF
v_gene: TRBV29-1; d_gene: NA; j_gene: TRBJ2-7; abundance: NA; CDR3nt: TGCAGCGTTGAACTCACCTACGAGCAGTACTTC; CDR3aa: CSVELTYEQYF
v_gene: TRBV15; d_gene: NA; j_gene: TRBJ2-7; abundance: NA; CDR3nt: TGTGCCACCAGCAGAGAAGCGACTTGGAGGGACTACGAGCAGTACTTC; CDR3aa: CATSREATWRDYEQYF
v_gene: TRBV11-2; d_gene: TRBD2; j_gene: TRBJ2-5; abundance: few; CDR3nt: TGTGCCAGCAGCACCATTGGGGGGGATACGCAAGAGACCCAGTACTTC; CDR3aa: CASSTIGGDTQETQYF
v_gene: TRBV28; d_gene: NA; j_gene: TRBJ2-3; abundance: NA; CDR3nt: TGTGCCAGCAGTGACGGCAGGGGTCGGAAATTTGGCGGGAGAAGGGCAGATACGCAGTATTTT; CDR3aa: CASSDGRGRKFGGRRADTQYF
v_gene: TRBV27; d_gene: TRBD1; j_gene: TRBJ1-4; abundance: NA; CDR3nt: TGTGCCAGCAGTCCTCAGGGGGCGCACGAAAAACTGTTTTTT; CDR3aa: CASSPQGAHEKLFF
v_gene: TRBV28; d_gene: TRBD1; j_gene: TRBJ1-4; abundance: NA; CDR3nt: TGTGCCAGCAGCCACAGGGGAATTCGAGAAAAACTGTTTTTT; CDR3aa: CASSHRGIREKLFF
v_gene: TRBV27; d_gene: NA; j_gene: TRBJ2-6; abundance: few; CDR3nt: TGTGCCAGTTCGGAAGGGGTCTCTGGGGCCAACGTCCTGACTTTC; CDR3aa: CASSEGVSGANVLTF
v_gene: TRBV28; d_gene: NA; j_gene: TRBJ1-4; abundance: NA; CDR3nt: TGTGCCAGCAGTCCACCGGTCGGGGGGTTGTTTTTT; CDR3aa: CASSPPVGGLFF
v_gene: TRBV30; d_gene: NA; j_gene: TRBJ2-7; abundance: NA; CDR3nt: TGTGCCTGGACCCCCCGGTTGGGTGAAAGCTCCTACGAGCAGTACTTC; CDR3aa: CAWTPRLGESSYEQYF
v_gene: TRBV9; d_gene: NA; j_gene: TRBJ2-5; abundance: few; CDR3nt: TGTGCCAGCAGCGTATGGCCAAAAGAGACCCAGTACTTC; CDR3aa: CASSVWPKETQYF
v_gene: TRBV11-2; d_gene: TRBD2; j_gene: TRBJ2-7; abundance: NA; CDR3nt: TGTGCCACCCGACTAGCGGGAGGGCCCTCTTCCTACGAGCAGTACTTC; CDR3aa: CATRLAGGPSSYEQYF
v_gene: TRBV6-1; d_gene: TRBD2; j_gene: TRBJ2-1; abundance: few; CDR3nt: TGTGCCAGCAGTGAACAGCTAGCGGGAGGTGGCGATGAGCAGTTCTTC; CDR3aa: CASSEQLAGGGDEQFF
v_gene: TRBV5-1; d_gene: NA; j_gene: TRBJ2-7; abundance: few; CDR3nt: TGCGCCAGCAGCTCCCGAACACGTTTGGACGAGCAGTACTTC; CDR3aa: CASSSRTRLDEQYF
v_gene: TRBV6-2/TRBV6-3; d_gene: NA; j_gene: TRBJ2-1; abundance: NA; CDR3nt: TGTGCCAGCAGTTACTCGACCCGCCCGGGTAGTCCGGGGAATGAGCAGTTCTTC; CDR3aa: CASSYSTRPGSPGNEQFF
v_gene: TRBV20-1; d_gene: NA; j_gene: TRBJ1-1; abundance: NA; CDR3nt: TGCAGTGCTCAGTCGAAGGGGAACACTGAAGCTTTCTTT; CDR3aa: CSAQSKGNTEAFF
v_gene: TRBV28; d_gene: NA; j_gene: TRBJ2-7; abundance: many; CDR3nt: TGTGCCAGCAGTTTATTCACATTGACTAAGGGGGACGAGCAGTACTTC; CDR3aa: CASSLFTLTKGDEQYF